This is a list of T cell receptor beta chains from one sample in a study of CD8+ T cells in alopecia areata. Using immunoSEQ multiplex PCR, the repertoire was profiled, and TCRdb retains in-frame clones only, with some absent. In the table there are about 130,000 clones, approximately 58% of which are singletons. The sample was CD4+ T cells sorted from blood, taken at week 0. These receptors were obtained from a human donor with alopecia areata. CDR3s include the opening cysteine and the closing phenylalanine or tryptophan. A D gene is named only where the DNA matches it firmly. Where a row states a size, it is once, few, many or the class of an expanded clone; other rows omit it.

CDR3 DNA	CDR3 protein	D gene	clone size	V gene	J gene
TGCGCCAGCCACCCGGGACAGGGGGCAAAAGGGGCCAACGTCCTGACTTTC	CASHPGQGAKGANVLTF	TRBD1	-	TRBV5-1	TRBJ2-6
TGTGCCAGCAGCGGGCTAGCACCGTACACCGGGGAGCTGTTTTTT	CASSGLAPYTGELFF	-	-	TRBV5-6	TRBJ2-2
TGTGCCAGCAGTGATTTAGCGGGGGGGCGAGATACGCAGTATTTT	CASSDLAGGRDTQYF	TRBD2	-	TRBV6-1	TRBJ2-3
TGTGCCAGCAGCTTGGCCACTAGAGGTCAAGAGACCCAGTACTTC	CASSLATRGQETQYF	-	-	TRBV5-4	TRBJ2-5
TGTGCCAGCAGGTTGGGACAGGCCACCTACGAGCAGTACTTC	CASRLGQATYEQYF	TRBD1	few	TRBV6-5	TRBJ2-7
TGCGCCAGCAGCTTGAACGGCGGGGGGACGACAGATACGCAGTATTTT	CASSLNGGGTTDTQYF	TRBD2	-	TRBV5-1	TRBJ2-3
TGCGCCAGCAGTCAATCGGGTAGGGGGGGCAGACAGCCCCAGCATTTT	CASSQSGRGGRQPQHF	-	-	TRBV23-1	TRBJ1-5
TGCAGCTCACACAGGGGGCTGGGCACTGAAGCTTTCTTT	CSSHRGLGTEAFF	TRBD1	-	TRBV29-1	TRBJ1-1
TGTGCCAGCAGCTTGACCGAGAACACTGAAGCTTTCTTT	CASSLTENTEAFF	-	few	TRBV11-2	TRBJ1-1
TGCGCCAGCAGCCAAGCTCCCCGTCAGGGAGATACGCAGTATTTT	CASSQAPRQGDTQYF	-	few	TRBV4-1	TRBJ2-3
TGTGCCAGTGGCGATACAGTAGGCAATCAGCCCCAGCATTTT	CASGDTVGNQPQHF	-	-	TRBV19	TRBJ1-5
TGTGCCAGCAGCCGGACTATCTACTACGAGCAGTACTTC	CASSRTIYYEQYF	-	-	TRBV7-2	TRBJ2-7
TGTGCCAGCTCACCACCCAGCGGGGGGGAGACCCAGTACTTC	CASSPPSGGETQYF	TRBD2	-	TRBV18	TRBJ2-5
TGTGCCAGCAGAGACCACCAAAACTCCTACGAGCAGTACTTC	CASRDHQNSYEQYF	-	few	TRBV2	TRBJ2-7
TGTGCCAGCAGCTTGGTGCTAGCGGGAGTTGGAGAGACCCAGTACTTC	CASSLVLAGVGETQYF	TRBD2	few	TRBV5-4	TRBJ2-5
TGTGCCAGCAGTACCGGGATGGGCGAGCAGTACTTC	CASSTGMGEQYF	-	-	TRBV5-6	TRBJ2-7
TGTGCCAGCAGCCCGACTAGCGGGAGCGTTGGTGAGCAGTTCTTC	CASSPTSGSVGEQFF	TRBD2	-	TRBV7-8	TRBJ2-1
TGTGCCAGCAGTGAGCCAAATCAGCCCCAGCATTTT	CASSEPNQPQHF	-	-	TRBV25-1	TRBJ1-5
TGTGCCAGCAGAGAAACCGCCGGGGGCACAGATACGCAGTATTTT	CASRETAGGTDTQYF	-	-	TRBV6-4	TRBJ2-3
TGTGCCAGCAGCTTCACCCGGGGGGAGCAGGAGACCCAGTACTTC	CASSFTRGEQETQYF	TRBD2	-	TRBV7-2	TRBJ2-5
TGTGCCAGCAGTATCAGGGGGCGCGACTATGGCTACACCTTC	CASSIRGRDYGYTF	TRBD1	-	TRBV6-5	TRBJ1-2
TGCGCCAGCAGCTTGAGACGCAGGTCGACCTACGAGCAGTACTTC	CASSLRRRSTYEQYF	-	-	TRBV5-1	TRBJ2-7
TGTGCCAGCAGCGTAGTTCCCCAGCGGGAGTTCCTGGATGAGCAGTTCTTC	CASSVVPQREFLDEQFF	TRBD2	-	TRBV9	TRBJ2-1
TGTGCCAGCAGCTTAGAAACAGCGGAAGGGATTCAGTACTTC	CASSLETAEGIQYF	-	once	TRBV7-2	TRBJ2-4
TGTGCCAGCAGCCCCGGACAGGCCCGCTCTGGGGCCAACGTCCTGACTTTC	CASSPGQARSGANVLTF	TRBD1	few	TRBV7-9	TRBJ2-6
TGTGCCAGCAGCTTAGCGCCGGACAGCGGGCAGTTCTTC	CASSLAPDSGQFF	-	-	TRBV7-9	TRBJ2-1
TGCGCCAGCCGTCTCGGGACTGAAGCCTACGAGCAGTACTTC	CASRLGTEAYEQYF	-	once	TRBV5-1	TRBJ2-7